Sequencing of this T cell receptor beta chain was carried out in a study of cytomegalovirus exposure and HLA in healthy donors. The PCR employed 60 Vbeta primers together with 13 Jbeta primers. Assay: immunoSEQ multiplex PCR; the TCRdb copy retains only in-frame clones and omits some. The data show about 110,000 clones, about 80% seen once. General study points: Earlier analysis yielded a pattern in which most TCR beta V segments were productive about 90% or about 30% of the time. A later analysis showed TCR association rates differing by HLA locus, peaking at DRB1 and lowest at HLA-C.

The V end lost 5 bases, the J end lost 6 bases, and 17 bases lay between the germline ends. The CDR3 spans 14 residues. Per the germline V gene, CDR1 is MNHEY and CDR2 is SVGAGI. Remarks on this clone: The antigen is undetermined.

This chain uses TRBV6-5 with TRBJ2-7, with D perhaps TRBD1 (6 bases). This receptor was identified in a woman between 35 and 50 years old in good health and CMV-seronegative. Sequencing input: PBMCs. As DNA, the CDR3 is TGTGCCAGCAGTAAACAGGGAAATCGGCTCGAGCAGTACTTC. Protein sequence: CASSKQGNRLEQYF.